One and the same sample provided the 23 T cell receptor beta chains below, sequenced in a study of T-cell reconstitution after alpha-beta-depleted transplantation in children. The TCRbeta library incorporated unique molecular identifiers. Each CDR3 protein is one row after TCRdb ran MiXCR on the PCR reads. The sample gives 95,000 to 150,000 distinct CDR3 sequences, roughly 23% of which show up once; roughly 10% is in the top ten. The material was PBMCs, mostly from graft donor cells, obtained 180 days after TCRalphabeta/CD19-depleted stem cell transplant. Source of these receptors: a male patient aged 2-10 years who had a stem cell transplant for chronic granulomatous disease, so the T cells may come from the graft donor.

CDR3 residues: CASSSWLLGLIGELFF. The DNA for the CDR3 is TGTGCCAGCAGCTCCTGGCTGCTCGGGCTAATCGGGGAGCTGTTTTTT. The chain uses TRBV7-1 and TRBJ2-2; D is ambiguous. TRBV7-1 is assigned to the ORF class and has an uncertain function. CDR3 length equals 16 residues. Trimming stripped 3 bases from V and 7 bases from J, with 18 bases between.

In its sample, this clonotype was seen many times. V gene TRBV6-5 combines with J gene TRBJ2-1; no clear D gene. The CDR3 is 14 amino acids. V was cut by 4 bases and J by 7 bases, with 14 bases left in between. Germline V CDR1 and CDR2: MNHEY, SVGAGI. CDR3 protein: CASSSLFLPNEQFF. The CDR3 nucleotides read TGTGCCAGCAGTTCTCTCTTTCTGCCGAATGAGCAGTTCTTC.

This clonotype has a handful of counts. The V gene is TRBV15, the J gene TRBJ2-5; no clear D gene. CDR3 length: 16 amino acids. Germline lookup yields CDR1 LNHNV and CDR2 YYDKDF (reference sequence). The V end lost 5 bases, the J end lost 4 bases, and 20 bases lay between the germline ends. The DNA of the CDR3 is TGTGCCACCAGCCCCAGAGACTCGAACCTCCTAGAGACCCAGTACTTC. Translation: CATSPRDSNLLETQYF.

Written as DNA, the CDR3 is TGTGCCAGCAGCGCCACGGGTCTCGGGGAGCTGTTTTTT. Translated, it gives CASSATGLGELFF. The V call is TRBV21-1, the J call TRBJ2-2. TRBV21-1 is noted as a pseudogene. The CDR3 consists of 13 residues.

The chain has TRBV18 and TRBJ2-3, with TRBD1 matching over 7 bases. This CDR3 spans 15 amino acids. The germline CDR1 and CDR2 sequences are KGHSH and LQKENI. Trimming at V came to 3 bases and at J to 2 bases, leaving 5 bases not matched to a gene. The CDR3 spells CASSPGDRYTDTQYF. CDR3 bases: TGTGCCAGCTCACCTGGGGACAGATACACAGATACGCAGTATTTT.

This clonotype was detected many times. The chain joins TRBV20-1 to TRBJ2-7, with a possible D match to TRBD1 (6 bases). Germline CDR1 DFQATT, CDR2 SNEGSKA (reference sequence). Trimming pared 6 bases from V and 0 bases from J, leaving 12 bases between. The CDR3 length is 13 residues. This chain's CDR3 is CSAIDRNSYEQYF. The DNA of the CDR3 is TGCAGTGCAATAGACAGGAACTCCTACGAGCAGTACTTC.

The J gene is TRBJ2-2, the V gene TRBV27; a possible D gene is TRBD2 (6 bases). This CDR3 spans 16 amino acids. V was clipped by 5 bases and J by 6 bases, with 19 bases between them. Germline loops: CDR1 MNHEY, CDR2 SMNVEV (reference sequence). CDR3 protein: CASSEEGLGVPGELFF. CDR3 sequence (DNA): TGTGCCAGCAGTGAGGAGGGCCTGGGGGTCCCCGGGGAGCTGTTTTTT.

This clonotype was observed a few times. The chain employs TRBV12-3 or TRBV12-4 and TRBJ2-5, with 10 bases that match TRBD1. This CDR3 is 15 amino acids long. Germline trimming cut 6 bases from V and 5 bases from J; bases unmatched to any gene: 9. CDR3 bases: TGTGCCAGCAGCCGAGACAGGGGGCGTTCGGAGACCCAGTACTTC. This codes for CASSRDRGRSETQYF.

As concerns this clonotype: One end of the junction fails to match germline, which may point to a read error. V and J are TRBV12-3 or TRBV12-4 and TRBJ1-5; D perhaps matches TRBD1 (6 bases). The CDR3 consists of 14 residues. The CDR3 sequence: CASGFTGSNQPQHF. The CDR3 DNA reads as TGTGCCAGCGGTTTTACAGGGAGTAATCAGCCCCAGCATTTT.

The V and J genes are TRBV18 and TRBJ1-5; D is unclear. V lost 6 bases and J 6 bases, leaving 12 bases between the germline ends. Germline CDR1 and CDR2: KGHSH and LQKENI. CDR3 size: 13 residues. CDR3 DNA: TGTGCCAGCTCCCGGGAAGGGATTCAGCCCCAGCATTTT. This sequence encodes CASSREGIQPQHF.

This sequence joins TRBV5-1 and TRBJ1-1; 11 bases map to TRBD1. V trimming: 1 base; J trimming: 3 bases; junction bases outside the gene matches: 11. The CDR3 is 18 residues long. Germline CDR1 SGHRS, CDR2 YFSETQ. This CDR3 is CASSLKGGQGGFHTEAFF. The CDR3 bases are TGCGCCAGCAGCTTGAAAGGGGGACAGGGGGGATTCCACACTGAAGCTTTCTTT.

The chain carries TRBV20-1 and TRBJ2-7; 7 bases fit TRBD1. The CDR3 contains 14 residues. Germline V gene sequence: CDR1 DFQATT, CDR2 SNEGSKA (reference sequence). With V trimmed by 6 bases and J by 0 bases, 8 bases remained unmatched. CDR3 loop: CSAWDSRSSYEQYF. CDR3 nucleotides: TGCAGTGCCTGGGACAGCCGATCCTCCTACGAGCAGTACTTC.

This sequence joins TRBV29-1 and TRBJ1-1; 8 bases fit TRBD1. Losses at the gene ends were 5 bases for V and 1 base for J; bases not matched to a gene: 9. CDR3 length: 15 amino acids. Germline assignment: CDR1 SQVTM and CDR2 ANQGSEA. The DNA of the CDR3 is TGCAGCGTTCCAAACCCGGACAGGGAGAACACTGAAGCTTTCTTT. Its protein product is CSVPNPDRENTEAFF.

This clonotype was counted only a few times. The chain employs TRBV7-2 and TRBJ2-7; weak D call: TRBD2 (6 bases). The CDR3 has 14 amino acids. Trimming cost V 2 bases and J 3 bases, with 11 bases left between them. Germline CDR1 reads SGHTA; CDR2 reads FQGNSA. The CDR3 DNA reads as TGTGCCAGCAGCTTACATAGCGGAATCTACGAGCAGTACTTC. This translates into CASSLHSGIYEQYF.

In this sample, this clonotype turned up many times. This chain joins TRBV20-1 and TRBJ2-1; 11 positions match TRBD1. Per the germline V gene, CDR1 is DFQATT and CDR2 is SNEGSKA (reference sequence). With 5 bases clipped from V and 1 base from J, the junction kept 4 bases outside the gene matches. The CDR3 runs 15 residues. As DNA, the CDR3 is TGCAGTGCTGGTGGGACAGGGGGGTCCTACAATGAGCAGTTCTTC. It is translated as CSAGGTGGSYNEQFF.

The chain employs TRBV12-3 or TRBV12-4 and TRBJ1-5; TRBD1 matches 7 bases. J gave up 1 base and V 5 bases, and 5 bases lay outside the gene matches. The CDR3 has 15 amino acids. CDR3 sequence reads: CASSPLTGSNQPQHF. In nucleotides, the CDR3 is TGTGCCAGCAGTCCATTGACAGGGAGCAATCAGCCCCAGCATTTT.

This chain joins TRBV10-3 and TRBJ2-5, with D unclear. The length of the CDR3 is 14 residues. Germline values: CDR1 ENHRY, CDR2 SYGVKD. The ends were cut back, 4 bases at V and 1 base at J, with 10 bases in the middle. CDR3 residues: CAISANGLQETQYF. The CDR3 DNA follows: TGTGCCATCAGTGCTAACGGGCTCCAAGAGACCCAGTACTTC.

V and J are TRBV12-3 or TRBV12-4 and TRBJ1-1, with D uncertain. With 10 bases removed from V and 5 bases from J, the gap between germline ends came to 14 bases. This CDR3 region has 12 residues. The CDR3 loop reads CATTRIVTEAFF. CDR3 DNA sequence: TGTGCCACCACTCGGATAGTTACTGAAGCTTTCTTT.

J is TRBJ2-3 and V is TRBV11-2, with TRBD2 identical over 7 bases. This CDR3 is 17 amino acids long. The V gene's germline CDR1 is SGHAT and CDR2 FQNNGV. With V trimmed by 0 bases and J by 6 bases, 12 bases remained unmatched. The chain's CDR3 is CASSLDGGGGSRDTQYF. CDR3 sequence (DNA): TGTGCCAGCAGCTTAGATGGCGGGGGAGGGTCCCGCGATACGCAGTATTTT. Filled out from reference TRBV11-2 and TRBJ2-3, the complete variable domain reads EAGVAQSPRYKIIEKRQSVAFWCNPISGHATLYWYQQILGQGPKLLIQFQNNGVVDDSQLPKDRFSAERLKGVDSTLKIQPAKLEDSAVYLCASSLDGGGGSRDTQYFGPGTRLTVL.

This clonotype has more than one count but fewer than ten. The rearrangement uses TRBV6-4 and TRBJ2-1; TRBD2 matches at 7 bases. Losses at the gene ends were 2 bases for V and 8 bases for J; bases not matched to a gene: 9. Germline V gene data show CDR1 as MRHNA and CDR2 as SNTAGT. There are 15 residues in the CDR3. The DNA for the CDR3 is TGTGCCAGCAGTGACGGGGCGGGGGATTTGGATGAGCAGTTCTTC. Protein sequence: CASSDGAGDLDEQFF.

This chain uses TRBV12-3 or TRBV12-4 with TRBJ2-3; tentatively, D is TRBD1 or TRBD2 (5 bases each). V dropped 3 bases and J dropped 1 base, with 11 bases sitting between them. The CDR3 is 15 amino acids. CDR3 loop: CASSFGTWGTDTQYF. The DNA for the CDR3 is TGTGCCAGCAGTTTTGGGACGTGGGGCACAGATACGCAGTATTTT.

The table lists this clonotype with many counts. This chain links TRBV5-1 with TRBJ2-3, with TRBD2 matching 10 bases. From germline, CDR1 is SGHRS and CDR2 YFSETQ. The CDR3 covers 15 residues. With 4 bases clipped from V and 1 base from J, the junction kept 3 bases outside the gene matches. The CDR3, as DNA: TGCGCCAGCAGCCGAGCGGGAGGGGGCACAGATACGCAGTATTTT. Residues: CASSRAGGGTDTQYF.

This clonotype was seen ten or more times. V gene TRBV29-1 combines with J gene TRBJ2-1; D possibly corresponds to TRBD1 (6 bases). There are 13 residues in the CDR3. V was trimmed by 2 bases and J by 1 base, leaving 6 bases between them. The germline V gene encodes CDR1 SQVTM and CDR2 ANQGSEA. The DNA of the CDR3 is TGCAGCGTTGAACAGGGGTCCTACAATGAGCAGTTCTTC. It specifies CSVEQGSYNEQFF.